The clone carrying this TCR beta chain was seen a few times. This CDR3 spans 15 amino acids. Germline assignment: CDR1 MNHEY and CDR2 SVGAGI. Trimming took 2 bases from V and 4 from J, leaving 15 bases between them. Every bit of the isolated RNA underwent reverse transcription, so sequencing read expressed TCRB transcripts. Here immunoSEQ multiplex PCR was the method, and the copy in TCRdb shows in-frame clones only, minus some. The sample yields about 930,000 clones, roughly a sixth seen once. This sample is drawn from a study of beta chain features in type 1 diabetes. The sample taken for sequencing was naive CD4+ T cells from blood. The TCR sequence derives from a woman under 30 in good health. This rearrangement joins TRBV6-5 to TRBJ2-7, with D perhaps matching TRBD2 (6 bases). CDR3 residues: CASSYAGTGLYEQYF. CDR3 sequence (DNA): TGTGCCAGCAGTTACGCCGGGACTGGATTATACGAGCAGTACTTC.